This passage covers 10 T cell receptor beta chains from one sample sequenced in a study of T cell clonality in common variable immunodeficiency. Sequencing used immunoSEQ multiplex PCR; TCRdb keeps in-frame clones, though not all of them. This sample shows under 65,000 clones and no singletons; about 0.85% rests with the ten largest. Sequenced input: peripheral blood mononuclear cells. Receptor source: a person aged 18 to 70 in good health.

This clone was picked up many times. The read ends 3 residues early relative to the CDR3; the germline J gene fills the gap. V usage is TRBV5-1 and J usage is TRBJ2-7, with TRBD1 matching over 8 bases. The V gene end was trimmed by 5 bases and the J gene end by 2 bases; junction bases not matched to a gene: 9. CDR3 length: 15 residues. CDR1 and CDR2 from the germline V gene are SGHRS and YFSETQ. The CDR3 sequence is CASSSPGTGPYEQYF. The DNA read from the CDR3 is TGCGCCAGCAGTTCCCCCGGGACAGGCCCCTACGAG.

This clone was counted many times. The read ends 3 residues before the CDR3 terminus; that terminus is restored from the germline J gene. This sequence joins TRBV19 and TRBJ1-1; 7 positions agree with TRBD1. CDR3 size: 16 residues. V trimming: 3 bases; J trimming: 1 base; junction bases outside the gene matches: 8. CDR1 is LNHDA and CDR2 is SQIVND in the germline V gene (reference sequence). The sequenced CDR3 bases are TGTGCCAGTAGTATGGAACAGGGGAAAAGGAACACTGAA. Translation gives CASSMEQGKRNTE. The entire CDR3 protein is CASSMEQGKRNTEAFF.

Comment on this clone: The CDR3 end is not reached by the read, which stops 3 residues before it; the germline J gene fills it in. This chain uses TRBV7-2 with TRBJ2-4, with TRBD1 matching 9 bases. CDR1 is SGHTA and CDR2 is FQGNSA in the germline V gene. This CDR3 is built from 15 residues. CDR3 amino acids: CASSIGQGRDYGQYF. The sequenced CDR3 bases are TGTGCCAGCAGCATCGGACAGGGGAGGGACTATGGT.

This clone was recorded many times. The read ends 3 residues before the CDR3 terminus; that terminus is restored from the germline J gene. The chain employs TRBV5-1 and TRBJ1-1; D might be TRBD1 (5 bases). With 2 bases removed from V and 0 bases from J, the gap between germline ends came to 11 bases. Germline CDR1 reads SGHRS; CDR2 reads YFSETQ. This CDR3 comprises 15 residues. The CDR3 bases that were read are TGCGCCAGCAGCTTTCATGAAGGGGTGAACACTGAA. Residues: CASSFHEGVNTE. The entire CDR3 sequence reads CASSFHEGVNTEAFF.

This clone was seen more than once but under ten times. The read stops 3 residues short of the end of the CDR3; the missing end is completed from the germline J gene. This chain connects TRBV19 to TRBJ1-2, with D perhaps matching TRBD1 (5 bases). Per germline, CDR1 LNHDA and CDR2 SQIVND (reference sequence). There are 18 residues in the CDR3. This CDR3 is CASSTISGASSLTDTYTF. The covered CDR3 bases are TGTGCCAGTAGTACTATAAGCGGGGCATCGAGCCTCACAGATACC.

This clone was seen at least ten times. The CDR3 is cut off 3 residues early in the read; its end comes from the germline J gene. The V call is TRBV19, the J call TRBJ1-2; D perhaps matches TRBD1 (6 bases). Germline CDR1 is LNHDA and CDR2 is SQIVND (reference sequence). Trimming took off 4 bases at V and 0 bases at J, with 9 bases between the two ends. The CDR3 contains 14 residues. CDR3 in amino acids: CASSRTVTNYGYTF. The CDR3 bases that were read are TGTGCCAGTAGTAGGACAGTTACTAACTATGGC.

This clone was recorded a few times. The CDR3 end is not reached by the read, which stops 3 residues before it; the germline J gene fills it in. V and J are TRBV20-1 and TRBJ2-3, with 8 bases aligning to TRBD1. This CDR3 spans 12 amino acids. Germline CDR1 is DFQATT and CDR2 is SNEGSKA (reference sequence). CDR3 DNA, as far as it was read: TGCAGTGCCGTCAGGGGGCGAGAGACG. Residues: CSAVRGRET. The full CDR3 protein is CSAVRGRETQYF.

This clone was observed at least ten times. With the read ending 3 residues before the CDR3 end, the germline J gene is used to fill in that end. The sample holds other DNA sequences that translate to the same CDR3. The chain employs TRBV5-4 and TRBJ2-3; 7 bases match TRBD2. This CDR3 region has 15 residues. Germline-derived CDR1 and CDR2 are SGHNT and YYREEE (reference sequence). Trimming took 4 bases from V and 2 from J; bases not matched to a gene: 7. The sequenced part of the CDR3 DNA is TGTGCCAGCAGCCCTATAGCGGGTGACACAGATACG. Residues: CASSPIAGDTDT. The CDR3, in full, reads CASSPIAGDTDTQYF.

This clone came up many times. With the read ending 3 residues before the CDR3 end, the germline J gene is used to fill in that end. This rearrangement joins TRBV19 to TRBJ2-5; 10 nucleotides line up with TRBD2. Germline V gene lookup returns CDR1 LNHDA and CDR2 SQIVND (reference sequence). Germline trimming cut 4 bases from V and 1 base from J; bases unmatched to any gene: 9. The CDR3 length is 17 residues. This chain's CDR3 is CASSNRGRLAGQETQYF. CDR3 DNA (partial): TGTGCCAGTAGTAATAGGGGGAGACTAGCGGGCCAAGAGACC.

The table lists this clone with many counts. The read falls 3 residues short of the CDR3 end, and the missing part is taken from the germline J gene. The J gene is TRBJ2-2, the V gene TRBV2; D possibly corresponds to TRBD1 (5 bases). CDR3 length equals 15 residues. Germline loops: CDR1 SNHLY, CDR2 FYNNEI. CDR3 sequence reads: CASSGTTATNEKLFF. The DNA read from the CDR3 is TGTGCCAGCAGTGGAACGACAGCAACTAATGAAAAG.